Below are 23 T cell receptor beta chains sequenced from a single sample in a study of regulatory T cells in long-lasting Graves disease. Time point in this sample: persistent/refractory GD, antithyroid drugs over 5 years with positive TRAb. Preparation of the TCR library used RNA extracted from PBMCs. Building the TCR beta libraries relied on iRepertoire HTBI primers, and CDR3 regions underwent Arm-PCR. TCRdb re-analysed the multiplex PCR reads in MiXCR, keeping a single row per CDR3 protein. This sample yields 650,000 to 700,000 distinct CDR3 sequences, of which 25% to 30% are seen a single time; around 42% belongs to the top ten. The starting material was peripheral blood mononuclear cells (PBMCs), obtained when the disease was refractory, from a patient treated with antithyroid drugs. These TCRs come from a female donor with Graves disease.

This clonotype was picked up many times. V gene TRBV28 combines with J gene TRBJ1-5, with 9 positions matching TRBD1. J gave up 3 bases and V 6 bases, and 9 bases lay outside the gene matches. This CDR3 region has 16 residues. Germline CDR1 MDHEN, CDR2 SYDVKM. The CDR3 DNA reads TGTGCCAGCAGCTCCCCTAGGGACAGGGACAATCAGCCCCAGCATTTT. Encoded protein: CASSSPRDRDNQPQHF. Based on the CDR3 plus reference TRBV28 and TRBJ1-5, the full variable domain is DVKVTQSSRYLVKRTGEKVFLECVQDMDHENMFWYRQDPGLGLRLIYFSYDVKMKEKGDIPEGYSVSREKKERFSLILESASTNQTSMYLCASSSPRDRDNQPQHFGDGTRLSIL.

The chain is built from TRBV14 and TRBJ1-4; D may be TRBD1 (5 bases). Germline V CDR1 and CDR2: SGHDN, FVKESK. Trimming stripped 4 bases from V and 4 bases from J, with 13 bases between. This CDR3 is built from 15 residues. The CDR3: CASSPGTLNNEKLFF. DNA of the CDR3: TGTGCCAGCAGCCCGGGGACGCTGAATAATGAAAAACTGTTTTTT.

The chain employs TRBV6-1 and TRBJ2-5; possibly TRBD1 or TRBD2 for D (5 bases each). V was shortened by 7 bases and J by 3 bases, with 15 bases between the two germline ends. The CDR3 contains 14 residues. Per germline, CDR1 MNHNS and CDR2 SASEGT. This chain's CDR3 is CASTPRGMEETQYF. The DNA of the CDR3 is TGTGCCAGCACCCCCCGGGGCATGGAAGAGACCCAGTACTTC.

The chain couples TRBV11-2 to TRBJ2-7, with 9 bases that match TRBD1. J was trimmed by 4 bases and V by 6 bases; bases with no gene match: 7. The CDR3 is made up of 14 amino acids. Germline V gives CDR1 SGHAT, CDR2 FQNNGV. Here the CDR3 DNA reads TGTGCCAGCAGGGGGTCCGGGACAGGGTACGAGCAGTACTTC. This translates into CASRGSGTGYEQYF.

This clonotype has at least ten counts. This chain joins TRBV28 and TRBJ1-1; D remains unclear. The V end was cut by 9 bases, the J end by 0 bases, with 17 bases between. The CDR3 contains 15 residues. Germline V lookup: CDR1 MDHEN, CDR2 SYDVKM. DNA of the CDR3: TGTGCCAGTTTTGGGAGCAGCCAGTTGAACACTGAAGCTTTCTTT. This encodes CASFGSSQLNTEAFF.

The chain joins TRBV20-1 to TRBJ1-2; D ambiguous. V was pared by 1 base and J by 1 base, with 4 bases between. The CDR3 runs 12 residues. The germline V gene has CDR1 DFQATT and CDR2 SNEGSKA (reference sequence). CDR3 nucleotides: TGCAGTGCTAGAGTACTTAACTATGGCTACACCTTC. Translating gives CSARVLNYGYTF.

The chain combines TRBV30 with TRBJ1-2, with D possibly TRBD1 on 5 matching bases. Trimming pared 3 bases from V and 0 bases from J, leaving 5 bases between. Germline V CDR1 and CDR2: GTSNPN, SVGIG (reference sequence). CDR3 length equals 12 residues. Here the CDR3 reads CAWRTANYGYTF. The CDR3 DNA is TGTGCCTGGAGGACAGCTAACTATGGCTACACCTTC.

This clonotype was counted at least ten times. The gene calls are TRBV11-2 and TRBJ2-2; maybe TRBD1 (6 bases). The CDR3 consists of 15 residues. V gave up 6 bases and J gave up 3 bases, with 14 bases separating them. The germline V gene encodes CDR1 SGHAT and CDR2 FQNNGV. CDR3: CASRQGPLHTGELFF. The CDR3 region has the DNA TGTGCCAGCAGACAGGGACCGCTGCACACCGGGGAGCTGTTTTTT.

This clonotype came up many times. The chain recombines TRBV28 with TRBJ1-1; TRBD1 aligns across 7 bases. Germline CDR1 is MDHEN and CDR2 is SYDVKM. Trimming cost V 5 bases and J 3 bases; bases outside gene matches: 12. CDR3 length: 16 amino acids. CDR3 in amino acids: CASSPMGAGGHTEAFF. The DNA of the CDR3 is TGTGCCAGCAGTCCTATGGGGGCAGGGGGGCACACTGAAGCTTTCTTT.

The CDR3 spells CASSGWRDYEQYF. CDR3 DNA sequence: TGTGCCAGCAGCGGGTGGCGGGACTACGAGCAGTACTTC. V is TRBV28 and J is TRBJ2-7; possible D gene TRBD2, 6 bases. Germline CDR1 reads MDHEN; CDR2 reads SYDVKM. V shed 6 bases and J shed 3 bases, with 12 bases lying between them. This CDR3 spans 13 amino acids.

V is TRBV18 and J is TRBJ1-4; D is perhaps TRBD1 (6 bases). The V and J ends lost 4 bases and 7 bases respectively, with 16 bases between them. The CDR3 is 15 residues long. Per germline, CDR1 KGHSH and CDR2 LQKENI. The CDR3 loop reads CASSRTGQSREKLFF. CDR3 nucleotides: TGTGCCAGCTCACGCACCGGACAGAGTCGTGAAAAACTGTTTTTT.

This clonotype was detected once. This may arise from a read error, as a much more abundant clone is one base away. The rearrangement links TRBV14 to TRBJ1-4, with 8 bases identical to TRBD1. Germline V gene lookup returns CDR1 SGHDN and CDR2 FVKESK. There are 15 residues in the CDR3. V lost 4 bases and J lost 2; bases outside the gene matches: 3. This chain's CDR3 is CASSRRQGTNEKLFF. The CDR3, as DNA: TGTGCCAGCAGCCGCCGACAGGGGACTAATGAAAAACTGTTTTTT.

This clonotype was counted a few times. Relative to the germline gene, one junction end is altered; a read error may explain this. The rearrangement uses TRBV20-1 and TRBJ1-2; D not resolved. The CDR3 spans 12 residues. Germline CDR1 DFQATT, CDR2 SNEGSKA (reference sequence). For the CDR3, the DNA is TGCAGTGTTAGAGATCCGCCCTATGGCTACACCTTC. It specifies CSVRDPPYGYTF.

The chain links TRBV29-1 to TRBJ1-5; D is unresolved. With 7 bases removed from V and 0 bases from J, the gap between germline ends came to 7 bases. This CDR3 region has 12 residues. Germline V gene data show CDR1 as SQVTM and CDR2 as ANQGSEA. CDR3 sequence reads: CSAAGSNQPQHF. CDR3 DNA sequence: TGCAGCGCGGCGGGTAGCAATCAGCCCCAGCATTTT.

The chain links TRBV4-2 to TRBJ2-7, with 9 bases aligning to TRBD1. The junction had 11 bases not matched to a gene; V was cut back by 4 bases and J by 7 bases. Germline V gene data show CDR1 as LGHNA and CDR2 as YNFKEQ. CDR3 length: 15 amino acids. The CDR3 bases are TGTGCCAGCAGCCGACCGGGACAGGGACTGGGGGAGCAGTACTTC. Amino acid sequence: CASSRPGQGLGEQYF.

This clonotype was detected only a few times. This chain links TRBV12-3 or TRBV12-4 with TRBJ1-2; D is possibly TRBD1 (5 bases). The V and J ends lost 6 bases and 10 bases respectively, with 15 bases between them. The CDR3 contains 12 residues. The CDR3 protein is CASRLGGTHYTF. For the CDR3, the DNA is TGTGCCAGCAGACTCGGGGGAACACACTACACCTTC.

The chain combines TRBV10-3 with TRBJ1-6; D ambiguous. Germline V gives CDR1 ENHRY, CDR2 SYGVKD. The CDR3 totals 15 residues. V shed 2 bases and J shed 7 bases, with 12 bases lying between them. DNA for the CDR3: TGTGCCATCAGTGAGACCCTTGTGGGCAATTCACCCCTCCACTTT. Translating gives CAISETLVGNSPLHF.

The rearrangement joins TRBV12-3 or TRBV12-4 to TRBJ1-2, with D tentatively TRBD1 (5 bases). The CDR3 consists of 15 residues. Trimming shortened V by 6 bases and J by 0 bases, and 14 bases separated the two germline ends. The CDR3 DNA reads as TGTGCCAGCAGGGATCAGGGACCTACTAACTATGGCTACACCTTC. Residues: CASRDQGPTNYGYTF.

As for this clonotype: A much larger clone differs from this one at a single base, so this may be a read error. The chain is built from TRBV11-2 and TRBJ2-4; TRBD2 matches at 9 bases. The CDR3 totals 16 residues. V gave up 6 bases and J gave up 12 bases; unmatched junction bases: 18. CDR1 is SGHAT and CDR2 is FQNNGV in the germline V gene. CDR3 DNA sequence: TGTGCCAGCAGTTATGTGGCGGGAGGGCCGCAGGACACTCAGTACTTC. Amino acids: CASSYVAGGPQDTQYF.

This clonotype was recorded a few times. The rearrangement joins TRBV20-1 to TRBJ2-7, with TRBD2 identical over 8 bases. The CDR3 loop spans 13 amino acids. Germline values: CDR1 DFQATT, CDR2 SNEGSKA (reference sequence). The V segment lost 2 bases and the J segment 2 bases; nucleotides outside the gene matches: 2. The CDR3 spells CSARKLAAYEQYF. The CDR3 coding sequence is TGCAGTGCTAGAAAACTAGCGGCCTACGAGCAGTACTTC.

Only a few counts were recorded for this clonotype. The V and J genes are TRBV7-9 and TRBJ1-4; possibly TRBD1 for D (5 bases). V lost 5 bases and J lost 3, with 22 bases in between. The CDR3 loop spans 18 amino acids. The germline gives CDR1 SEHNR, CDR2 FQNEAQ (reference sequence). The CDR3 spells CASSRAVGLRQSNEKLFF. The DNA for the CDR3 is TGTGCCAGCAGCCGCGCGGTCGGTTTAAGACAGTCTAATGAAAAACTGTTTTTT.

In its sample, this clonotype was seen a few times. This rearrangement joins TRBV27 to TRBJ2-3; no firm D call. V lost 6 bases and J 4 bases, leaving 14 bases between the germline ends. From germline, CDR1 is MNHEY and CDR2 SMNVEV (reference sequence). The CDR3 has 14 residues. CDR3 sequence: CASSPGVVPDTQYF. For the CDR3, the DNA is TGTGCCAGCAGCCCCGGAGTCGTTCCAGATACGCAGTATTTT.

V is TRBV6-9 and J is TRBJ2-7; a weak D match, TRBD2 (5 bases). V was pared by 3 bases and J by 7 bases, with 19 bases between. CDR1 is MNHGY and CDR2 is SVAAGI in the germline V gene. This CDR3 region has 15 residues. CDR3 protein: CASSYSNTIEGEQYF. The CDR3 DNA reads TGTGCCAGCAGTTACTCGAACACTATAGAGGGTGAGCAGTACTTC.